Listed below are T cell receptor beta chains from one sample, sequenced in a study of metastatic and nonmetastatic thyroid tumors. TCRdb reanalyzed the PCR reads via MiXCR. The sample holds tens of thousands of clones, around a fifth seen once. Sequenced input: blood. The receptor source for this set is a female donor with papillary thyroid cancer or a benign thyroid nodule (not recorded which). Some clones in this sample may be carry-over from other donors' samples. Each CDR3 is given without its conserved first and last residue. Fields, in order: V gene, J gene, CDR3 protein.

TRBV20-1	TRBJ2-7	SAIGQGNYEQY
TRBV4-1	TRBJ2-1	ASSPGEGQSYYNEQF
TRBV5-1	TRBJ2-3	ASRSGGTDTQY
TRBV28	TRBJ2-5	ASSTTPREYKETQY
TRBV2	TRBJ2-6	ASIEDYSGANVLT
TRBV12-3/TRBV12-4	TRBJ1-3	ASSLIRGNTIY
TRBV11-2	TRBJ1-1	ASSLDSVGRNTEAF
TRBV20-1	TRBJ1-1	SARGGPRDTEAF
TRBV6-2/TRBV6-3	TRBJ2-3	ASSQDTRTGLEVDTQY
TRBV6-2/TRBV6-3	TRBJ2-3	ASRLAGADTQY
TRBV28	TRBJ2-1	ASSPGTVSSYNEQF
TRBV6-1	TRBJ2-7	ASTLGSYEQY
TRBV11-1	TRBJ2-7	ASSFLGSSYEQY
TRBV11-2	TRBJ2-3	ASSLSGGSGNRGVQY
TRBV20-1	TRBJ1-4	SARDLDRGLSEKLF
TRBV4-1	TRBJ2-3	ASSQDGTSTDTQY
TRBV7-3	TRBJ2-1	ASSGRLIAVGTTYNEQF
TRBV13	TRBJ2-5	ASSLGRGQGAPFSETQY
TRBV20-1	TRBJ2-5	SARPEGGMQETQY
TRBV6-1	TRBJ2-7	ASSEEASGGLRGY
TRBV20-1	TRBJ2-5	SAHRDISQETQY
TRBV2	TRBJ2-7	ASGRGQGYEQY